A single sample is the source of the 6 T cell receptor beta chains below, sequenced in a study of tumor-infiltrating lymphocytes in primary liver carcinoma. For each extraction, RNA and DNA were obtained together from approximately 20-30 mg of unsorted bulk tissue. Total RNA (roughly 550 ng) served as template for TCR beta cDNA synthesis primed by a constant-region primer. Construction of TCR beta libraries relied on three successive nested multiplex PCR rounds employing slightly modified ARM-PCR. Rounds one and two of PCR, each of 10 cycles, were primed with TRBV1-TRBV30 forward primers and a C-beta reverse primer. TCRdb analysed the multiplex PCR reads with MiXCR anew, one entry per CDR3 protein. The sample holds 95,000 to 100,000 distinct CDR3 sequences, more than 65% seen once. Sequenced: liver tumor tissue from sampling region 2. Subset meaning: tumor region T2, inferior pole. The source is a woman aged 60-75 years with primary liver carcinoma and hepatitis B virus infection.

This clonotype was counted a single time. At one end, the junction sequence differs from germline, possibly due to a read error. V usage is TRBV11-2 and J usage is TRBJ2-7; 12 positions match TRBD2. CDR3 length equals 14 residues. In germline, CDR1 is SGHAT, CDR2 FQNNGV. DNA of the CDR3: TGTGTCAGCAGCTTGACTAGCGGGAGTTACGGGCAGTGCTTC. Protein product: CVSSLTSGSYGQCF.

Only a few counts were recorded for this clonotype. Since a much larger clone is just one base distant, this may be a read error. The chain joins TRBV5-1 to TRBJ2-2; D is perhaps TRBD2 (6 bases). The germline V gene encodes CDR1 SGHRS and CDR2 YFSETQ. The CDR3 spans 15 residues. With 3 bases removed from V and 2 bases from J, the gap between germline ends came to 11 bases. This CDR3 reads CASSSPAGNTGELFF. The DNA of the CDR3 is TGCGCCAGCAGCTCTCCAGCGGGCAACACCGGGGAGCTGTTTTTT.

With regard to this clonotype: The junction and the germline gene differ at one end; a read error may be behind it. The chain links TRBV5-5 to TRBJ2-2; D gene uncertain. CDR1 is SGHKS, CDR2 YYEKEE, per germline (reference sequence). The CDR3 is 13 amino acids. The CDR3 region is CANSLDPSGELFF. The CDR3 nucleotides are TGTGCCAACAGCTTGGACCCTTCCGGGGAGCTGTTTTTT.

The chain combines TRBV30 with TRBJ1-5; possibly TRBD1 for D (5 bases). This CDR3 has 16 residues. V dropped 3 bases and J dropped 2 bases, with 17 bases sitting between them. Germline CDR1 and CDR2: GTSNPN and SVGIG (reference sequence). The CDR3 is CAWRGGTGGGNQPQHF. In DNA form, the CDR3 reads TGTGCCTGGAGGGGGGGAACCGGCGGGGGCAATCAGCCCCAGCATTTT.

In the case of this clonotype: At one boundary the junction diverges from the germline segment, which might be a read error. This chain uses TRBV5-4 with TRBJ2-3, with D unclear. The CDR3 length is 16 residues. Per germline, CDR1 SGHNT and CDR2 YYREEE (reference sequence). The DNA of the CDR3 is TGTGCCATCAGCTTGGTCAGCAATATTGAGACAGATACGCAGTATTTT. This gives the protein CAISLVSNIETDTQYF.

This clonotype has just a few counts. The CDR3 DNA sequence: TGTGCCTGGAGCCCCGGGACAGCGCAAGAGACCCAGTACTTC. Amino acids: CAWSPGTAQETQYF. This chain connects TRBV30 to TRBJ2-5; 7 positions agree with TRBD1. Trimming took 3 bases from V and 2 from J; bases not matched to a gene: 6. The CDR3 totals 14 residues. Germline lookup yields CDR1 GTSNPN and CDR2 SVGIG (reference sequence).